The clone carrying this TCR beta chain was seen more than once but under ten times. The antigen is unknown. TCRdb itself ran the RT-PCR reads through MiXCR, one entry per CDR3 protein. The sample holds around 170,000 distinct CDR3 sequences, around 10% seen once. These data come from a study of response to subunit inactivated influenza vaccine. Study conclusions and caveats: Every seasonal influenza vaccination brings in few new T cells, the authors suggested.

The receptor's source is a man aged 45 to 70 who received an inactivated influenza vaccine. Sequences were derived from CD8+ T cells sorted from PBMCs, sampled less than 30 months after vaccination.

Here the CDR3 reads CASTPWDSFTDTQYF. In DNA form, the CDR3 reads TGTGCCAGCACCCCTTGGGACAGTTTCACAGATACGCAGTATTTT. This chain links TRBV9 with TRBJ2-3; 7 bases line up with TRBD1. From germline, CDR1 is SGDLS and CDR2 YYNGEE. With 6 bases clipped from V and 2 bases from J, the junction kept 9 bases outside the gene matches. This CDR3 comprises 15 residues. Full variable domain (remainder filled in from reference TRBV9 and TRBJ2-3): DSGVTQTPKHLITATGQRVTLRCSPRSGDLSVYWYQQSLDQGLQFLIQYYNGEERAKGNILERFSAQQFPDLHSELNLSSLELGDSALYFCASTPWDSFTDTQYFGPGTRLTVL.